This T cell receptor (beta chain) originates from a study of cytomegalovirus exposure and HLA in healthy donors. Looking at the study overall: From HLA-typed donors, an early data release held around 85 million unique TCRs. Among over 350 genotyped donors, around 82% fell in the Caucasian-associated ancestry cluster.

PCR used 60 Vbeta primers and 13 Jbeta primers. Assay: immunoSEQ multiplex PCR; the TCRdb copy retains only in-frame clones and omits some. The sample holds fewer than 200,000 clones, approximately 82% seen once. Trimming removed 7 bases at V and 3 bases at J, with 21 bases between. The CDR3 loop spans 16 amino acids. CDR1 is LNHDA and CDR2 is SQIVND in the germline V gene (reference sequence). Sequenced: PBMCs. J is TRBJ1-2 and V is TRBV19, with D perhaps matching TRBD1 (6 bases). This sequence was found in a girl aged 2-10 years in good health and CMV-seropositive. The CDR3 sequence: CASISHGDTGYYGYTF. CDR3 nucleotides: TGTGCCAGTATTTCCCACGGGGACACAGGATACTATGGCTACACCTTC.